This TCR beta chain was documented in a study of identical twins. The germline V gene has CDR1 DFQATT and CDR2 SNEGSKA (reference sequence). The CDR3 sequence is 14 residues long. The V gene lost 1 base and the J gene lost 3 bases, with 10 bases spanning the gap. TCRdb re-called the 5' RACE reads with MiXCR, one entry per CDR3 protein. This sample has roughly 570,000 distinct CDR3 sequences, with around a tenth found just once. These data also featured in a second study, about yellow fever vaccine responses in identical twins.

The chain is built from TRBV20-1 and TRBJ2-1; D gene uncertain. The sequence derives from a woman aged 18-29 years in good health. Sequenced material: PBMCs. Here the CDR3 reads CSARGQINYNEQFF. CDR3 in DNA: TGCAGTGCTAGAGGCCAGATAAACTACAATGAGCAGTTCTTC.